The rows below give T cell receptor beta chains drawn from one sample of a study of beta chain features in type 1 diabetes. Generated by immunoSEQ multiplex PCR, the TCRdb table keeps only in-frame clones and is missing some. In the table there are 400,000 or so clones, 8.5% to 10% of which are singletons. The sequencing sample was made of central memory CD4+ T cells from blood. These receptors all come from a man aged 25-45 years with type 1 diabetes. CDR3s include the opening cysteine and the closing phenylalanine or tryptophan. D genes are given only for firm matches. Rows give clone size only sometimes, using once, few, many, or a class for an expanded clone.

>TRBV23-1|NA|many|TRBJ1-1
TGCGCCAGCACCAGGAACACTGAAGCTTTCTTT
CASTRNTEAFF
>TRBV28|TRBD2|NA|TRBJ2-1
TGTGCCAGCAGCGCGCAGTCGCGGGAGGGGCCGAATGAGCAGTTCTTC
CASSAQSREGPNEQFF
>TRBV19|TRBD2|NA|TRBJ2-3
TGTGCCAGTAGTAAGACTAGCGGGAGCGCTCCTAGCACAGATACGCAGTATTTT
CASSKTSGSAPSTDTQYF
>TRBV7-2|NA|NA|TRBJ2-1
TGTGCCAGCAGCTGGACTAATGAGCAGTTCTTC
CASSWTNEQFF
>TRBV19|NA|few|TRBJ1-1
TGTGCCAGTAGTCAATTCAACTGGGGGAACACTGAAGCTTTCTTT
CASSQFNWGNTEAFF
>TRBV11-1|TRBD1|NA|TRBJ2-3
TGTGCCAGCGGGGACAGGGGGGCAGATACGCAGTATTTT
CASGDRGADTQYF
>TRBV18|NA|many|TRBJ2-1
TGTGCCAGCTCCACAGCGGTCTCCTACAATGAGCAGTTCTTC
CASSTAVSYNEQFF
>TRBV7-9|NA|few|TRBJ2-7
TGCGCCAGCAGCCAAGGGCCAACAGGATACGAGCAGTACTTC
CASSQGPTGYEQYF
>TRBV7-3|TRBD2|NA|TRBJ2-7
TGTGCCAGCAGCTCTTTAGCGGGAGCGGGGTACGAGCAGTACTTC
CASSSLAGAGYEQYF
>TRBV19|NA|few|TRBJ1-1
TGTGCCAGTAGTACAGTAGGAGGAGGGAACACTGAAGCTTTCTTT
CASSTVGGGNTEAFF
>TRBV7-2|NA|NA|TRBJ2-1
TGTGCCAGCAGCCATATCGGTGGGACCAGGCCCCATGAGCAGTTCTTC
CASSHIGGTRPHEQFF
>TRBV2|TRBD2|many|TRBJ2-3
TGTGCCAGCAACCCACTAGCGGGATCCGCAGATACGCAGTATTTT
CASNPLAGSADTQYF
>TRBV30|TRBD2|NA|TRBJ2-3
TGTGCCTGGAGCCCCCTAGCGGGCCGGCTAGATACGCAGTATTTT
CAWSPLAGRLDTQYF
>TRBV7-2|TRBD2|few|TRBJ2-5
TGTGCCAACGGACTAGCGGGAGTAGGAGAGACCCAGTACTTC
CANGLAGVGETQYF
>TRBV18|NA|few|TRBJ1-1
TGTGCCAGCTCACCACCGCGGCCGAACACTGAAGCTTTCTTT
CASSPPRPNTEAFF
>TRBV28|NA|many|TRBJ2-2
TGTGCCAGCAGTTTATCAGGGGACAACACCGGGGAGCTGTTTTTT
CASSLSGDNTGELFF
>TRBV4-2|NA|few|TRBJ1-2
TGTGCCAGCAGCCAAGCCCTGAAGGAATGGTATGGCTACACCTTC
CASSQALKEWYGYTF
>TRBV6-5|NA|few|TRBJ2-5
TGTGCCAGCAGTTACGGAGGGCCCCAAGAGACCCAGTACTTC
CASSYGGPQETQYF
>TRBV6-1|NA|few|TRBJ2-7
TGTGCCAGCAGTCCGCAAACGGGGGAGGCCTACGAGCAGTACTTC
CASSPQTGEAYEQYF
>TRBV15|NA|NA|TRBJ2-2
TGTGCCACCAGCAGAGGTGGGACGGTGAACACCGGGGAGCTGTTTTTT
CATSRGGTVNTGELFF
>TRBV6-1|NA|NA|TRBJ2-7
TGTGCCAGCAGTGTTTTCAGCACCTACGAGCAGTACTTC
CASSVFSTYEQYF
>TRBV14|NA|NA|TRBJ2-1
TGTGCCAGCAGCCAAGACTGGAGAGGGGAGTTCTTC
CASSQDWRGEFF
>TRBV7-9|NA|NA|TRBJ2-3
TGTGCCAGCAGCAAGGGGGCAGATACGCAGTATTTT
CASSKGADTQYF
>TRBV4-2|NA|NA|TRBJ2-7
TGTGCCAGCAGCCATAGTATGGGATCGGGCGAGCAGTACTTC
CASSHSMGSGEQYF
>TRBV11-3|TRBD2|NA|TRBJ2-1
TGTGCCAGCAGCTTCGCGGGAGGGCCGTACAATGAGCAGTTCTTC
CASSFAGGPYNEQFF
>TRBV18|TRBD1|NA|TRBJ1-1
TGTGCCAGCTCACTGTGGCCAGGGGGCGTCACTGAAGCTTTCTTT
CASSLWPGGVTEAFF
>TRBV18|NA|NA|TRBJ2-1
TGTGCCAGCTCCCACGGGGTGTGGGAATACAATGAGCAGTTCTTC
CASSHGVWEYNEQFF
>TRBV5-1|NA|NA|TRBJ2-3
TGCGCCAGCTGGACAAGCGCTAGCACAGATACGCAGTATTTT
CASWTSASTDTQYF
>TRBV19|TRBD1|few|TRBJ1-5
TGTGCCAGCCGTCGAGGGGGCGGGGGTCAACCCCAGCATTTT
CASRRGGGGQPQHF
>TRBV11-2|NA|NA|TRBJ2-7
TGTGCCAGCAGCTTAGTTCAACCGGGGCCCTACGAGCAGTACTTC
CASSLVQPGPYEQYF
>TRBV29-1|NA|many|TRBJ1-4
TGCAGCGTTGGGCTTTTGAGGGGAGAAAAACTGTTTTTT
CSVGLLRGEKLFF
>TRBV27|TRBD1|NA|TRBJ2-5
TGTGCCAGCAGTTTTCGACTCAGGGGGAGCGAGACCCAGTACTTC
CASSFRLRGSETQYF
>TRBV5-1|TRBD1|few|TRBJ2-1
TGCGCCAGCAGCCTCCTGGAGCAGGGGGTGAATGAGCAGTTCTTC
CASSLLEQGVNEQFF
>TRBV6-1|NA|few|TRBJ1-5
TGTGCCATCCGATTCGGGGTTAGCAATCAGCCCCAGCATTTT
CAIRFGVSNQPQHF
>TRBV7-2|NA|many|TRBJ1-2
TGTGCCAGCAGCCCCCGACAAGGGGACGGCTACACCTTC
CASSPRQGDGYTF
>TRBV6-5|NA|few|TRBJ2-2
TGTGCCAGCAGTTACTCGATATCGAGACACACCGGGGAGCTGTTTTTT
CASSYSISRHTGELFF
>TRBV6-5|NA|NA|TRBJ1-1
TGTGCCAGCAGATGGGGTATGAACACTGAAGCTTTCTTT
CASRWGMNTEAFF
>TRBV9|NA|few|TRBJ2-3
TGTGCCAGCAGCGGACGACAGACAGATACGCAGTATTTT
CASSGRQTDTQYF
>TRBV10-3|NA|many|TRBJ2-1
TGTGCCATCATGGGAGTGGGTGGATCTGAGCAGTTCTTC
CAIMGVGGSEQFF
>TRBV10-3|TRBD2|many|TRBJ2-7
TGTGCCAGTGGCCGGGACAGGCGTCTACTAGCGGGAGGGCATGTCGAGCAGTACTTC
CASGRDRRLLAGGHVEQYF
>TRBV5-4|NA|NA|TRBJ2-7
TGTGCCAGCGGAAGGGGGGACCTCTCCTACGAGCAGTACTTC
CASGRGDLSYEQYF
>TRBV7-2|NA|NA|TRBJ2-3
TGTGCCAGCAAACAGGACTTATCTAGCACAGATACGCAGTATTTT
CASKQDLSSTDTQYF
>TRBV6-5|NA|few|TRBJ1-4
TGTGCCAGCAGTTACTCGCCGCAGGGCCTTAATGAAAAACTGTTTTTT
CASSYSPQGLNEKLFF
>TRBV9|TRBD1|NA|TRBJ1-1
TGTGCCAGCAGCGTAGGGGGGACAGGGGAAGGAATTGAAGCTTTCTTT
CASSVGGTGEGIEAFF
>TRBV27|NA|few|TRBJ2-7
TGTGCCAGCAGTTTCCCAGGGAGGAGCTCCTACGAGCAGTACTTC
CASSFPGRSSYEQYF
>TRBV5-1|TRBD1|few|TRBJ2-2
TGCGCCAGCAGCGACACAGGGGGCTCCGGGGAGCTGTTTTTT
CASSDTGGSGELFF
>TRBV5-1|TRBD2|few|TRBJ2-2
TGCGCCAGCAGCCCTGCTCTAACTAGCGGGAACGGGGAGCTGTTTTTT
CASSPALTSGNGELFF
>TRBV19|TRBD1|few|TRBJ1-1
TGTGCCAGTAGCTACAGACAGGGGGCTGAAAAAGAAGCTTTCTTT
CASSYRQGAEKEAFF
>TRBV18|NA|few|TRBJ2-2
TGTGCCAGCTCACGGTCAGCGGGCAGGGACACCGGGGAGCTGTTTTTT
CASSRSAGRDTGELFF
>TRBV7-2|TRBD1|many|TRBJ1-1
TGTGCCAGCAGCTTAGAGGGGGCGCAGACTGAAGCTTTCTTT
CASSLEGAQTEAFF
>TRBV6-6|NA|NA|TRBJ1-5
TGTGCCAGCAGTAATAAAAAGGGGCAGCCCCAGCATTTT
CASSNKKGQPQHF
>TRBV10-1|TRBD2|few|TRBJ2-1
TGCGCCAGCAGTGAGTCGACTGTCAGGGACTACATGTTCTTC
CASSESTVRDYMFF
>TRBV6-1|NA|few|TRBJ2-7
TGTGCCAGCAGTGCACTGGGGACGGACCCCTACGAGCAGTACTTC
CASSALGTDPYEQYF
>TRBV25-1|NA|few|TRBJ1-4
TGTGCCAGCAGCGACGGGGGTACTAATGAAAAACTGTTTTTT
CASSDGGTNEKLFF
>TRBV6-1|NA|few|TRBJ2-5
TGTGCCAGCACGGACAGCCACTCTGGAGGAACCCAGTACTTC
CASTDSHSGGTQYF
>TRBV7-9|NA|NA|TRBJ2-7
TGTGCCAGCAGCGGCCTCGGGTCGGGGTCCCAGACCTACGAGCAGTACTTC
CASSGLGSGSQTYEQYF
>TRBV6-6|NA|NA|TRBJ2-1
TGTGCCAGCAGCCCCTCAAGGACTGAGCAGTTCTTC
CASSPSRTEQFF
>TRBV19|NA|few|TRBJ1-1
TGTGCCAGTATATCCGGAGGGGGGAACACTGAAGCTTTCTTT
CASISGGGNTEAFF
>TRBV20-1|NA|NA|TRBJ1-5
TGCAGTGCTAAGGGTAATCAGCCCCAGCATTTT
CSAKGNQPQHF